Below, 15 T cell receptor beta chains from the same sample are listed, as sequenced in a study of CD8 T cells in ankylosing spondylitis. MiXCR was run by TCRdb on the 5' RACE reads, yielding one entry per CDR3 protein. The sample has 380,000 or so distinct CDR3 sequences; approximately 22% are singletons. Sequences were obtained from blood, either unsorted or a sorted T cell fraction (not recorded which). The receptor set was obtained from a male donor with ankylosing spondylitis or in good health (not recorded which).

The chain joins TRBV7-8 to TRBJ1-2; 11 nucleotides match TRBD1. The J segment lost 10 bases and the V segment lost 9 bases, leaving 10 bases of the junction unmatched. The germline V gene encodes CDR1 SGHVS and CDR2 FQNEAQ. The CDR3 is 13 amino acids. The CDR3 loop is CASAGQGEIYYTF. Here the CDR3 DNA reads TGTGCCAGTGCGGGACAGGGGGAGATATACTACACCTTC.

This clonotype was observed a handful of times. V gene TRBV10-3 combines with J gene TRBJ2-7; the match to TRBD1 covers 7 bases. The CDR3 runs to 14 residues. Per the germline V gene, CDR1 is ENHRY and CDR2 is SYGVKD. The trim removed 8 bases at V and 2 bases at J, leaving 9 bases unmatched. The CDR3 DNA sequence: TGTGCCATCGGTCCAGGACAGGAGACCTACGAGCAGTACTTC. Translation: CAIGPGQETYEQYF.

This chain joins TRBV21-1 and TRBJ1-5. TRBV21-1 is labeled a pseudogene. There are 14 residues in the CDR3. The CDR3 region has the DNA TGTGCCAGCAAAGGGTACGGACGCAATCAGCCCCAGCATTTT. Protein product: CASKGYGRNQPQHF.

This chain uses TRBV5-1 with TRBJ2-1; D unresolved. This CDR3 comprises 15 residues. The V end lost 4 bases, the J end lost 3 bases, and 14 bases lay between the germline ends. Germline lookup yields CDR1 SGHRS and CDR2 YFSETQ. Here the CDR3 reads CASSLFPSLYNEQFF. For the CDR3, the DNA is TGCGCCAGCAGCCTCTTCCCGAGCCTCTACAATGAGCAGTTCTTC.

The J gene is TRBJ2-1, the V gene TRBV4-2; 10 nucleotides match TRBD2. The CDR3 has 17 amino acids. Per germline, CDR1 LGHNA and CDR2 YNFKEQ. V shed 4 bases and J 4 bases; nucleotides not matched to a gene: 10. CDR3: CASSPKTLAGAYNEQFF. In DNA form, the CDR3 reads TGTGCCAGCAGCCCAAAGACCCTAGCGGGGGCGTACAATGAGCAGTTCTTC.

In DNA, the CDR3 is TGCAGCGCCGAACGGGGGGCCGGGGAGCTGTTTTTT. The encoded protein is CSAERGAGELFF. The chain links TRBV29-1 to TRBJ2-2, with TRBD2 identical over 7 bases. Germline V lookup: CDR1 SQVTM, CDR2 ANQGSEA. The length of the CDR3 is 12 residues. Trimming at V came to 7 bases and at J to 6 bases, leaving 5 bases not matched to a gene.

This clonotype was counted between two and nine times. The chain links TRBV20-1 to TRBJ1-1, with TRBD1 as a possible D gene (5 bases). Trimming took off 3 bases at V and 6 bases at J, with 8 bases between the two ends. Germline V gene data show CDR1 as DFQATT and CDR2 as SNEGSKA (reference sequence). The CDR3 has 11 residues. The CDR3 DNA reads TGCAGTGCTAGTGGGGGTGCTGAAGCTTTCTTT. Amino acid sequence: CSASGGAEAFF.

This clonotype was observed a few times. The chain carries TRBV2 and TRBJ2-7; TRBD2 aligns across 10 bases. This CDR3 is 15 amino acids long. Germline V lookup: CDR1 SNHLY, CDR2 FYNNEI. Trimming cost V 10 bases and J 3 bases; bases outside gene matches: 12. In DNA form, the CDR3 reads TGTGCCACCACGATAAGACTAGCGGGCCACTACGAGCAGTACTTC. Its translation: CATTIRLAGHYEQYF.

This clonotype was counted a few times. This chain uses TRBV29-1 with TRBJ2-3; D is perhaps TRBD1 (6 bases). The CDR3 extends over 13 amino acids. V was trimmed by 7 bases and J by 6 bases, leaving 17 bases between them. From germline, CDR1 is SQVTM and CDR2 ANQGSEA. CDR3: CSGLQGTADTQYF. The DNA for the CDR3 is TGCAGCGGCCTACAGGGAACGGCGGATACGCAGTATTTT.

V and J are TRBV13 and TRBJ1-1; no clear D gene. Trimming removed 0 bases at V and 1 base at J, with 15 bases between. CDR3 length: 17 residues. Germline loops: CDR1 PRHDT, CDR2 FYEKMQ (reference sequence). This chain's CDR3 is CASSLGQSGSPNTEAFF. In DNA, the CDR3 is TGTGCCAGCAGCTTAGGACAGTCGGGTAGTCCGAACACTGAAGCTTTCTTT.

The J gene is TRBJ2-1, the V gene TRBV12-3 or TRBV12-4, with 8 nucleotides matching TRBD1. J was trimmed by 0 bases and V by 7 bases; bases with no gene match: 5. The CDR3 extends over 15 amino acids. Written as DNA, the CDR3 is TGTGCCAGCACTACAACAGGGGGCTCCTACAATGAGCAGTTCTTC. It specifies CASTTTGGSYNEQFF.

To note about this clonotype: Possible read error: a much larger clone is one base away. The V gene is TRBV12-3 or TRBV12-4, the J gene TRBJ2-1; D possibly matches TRBD1 or TRBD2 (5 bases each). The germline V and J ends were trimmed by 3 bases and 5 bases, with 8 bases remaining between them. The CDR3 contains 13 residues. CDR3 sequence: CASSFWGNNEQFF. As DNA, the CDR3 is TGTGCCAGCAGTTTTTGGGGGAACAATGAGCAGTTCTTC.

The chain joins TRBV23-1 to TRBJ2-1; TRBD2 aligns across 9 bases. TRBV23-1 is filed as an ORF, its function uncertain. The CDR3 has 16 amino acids. The ends lost 0 bases at V and 8 bases at J; junction bases unmatched: 8. The CDR3 bases are TGCGCCAGCAGTCAATCGAAAGCGGGGGGCCTGGATGAGCAGTTCTTC. This gives the protein CASSQSKAGGLDEQFF.

This clonotype was seen at least ten times. This chain connects TRBV20-1 to TRBJ2-5; D uncertain. The CDR3 loop spans 13 amino acids. The V and J ends lost 0 bases and 1 base respectively, with 6 bases between them. The germline V gene encodes CDR1 DFQATT and CDR2 SNEGSKA (reference sequence). CDR3 DNA sequence: TGCAGTGCTAGAGATCCGGTCCAAGAGACCCAGTACTTC. Its protein product is CSARDPVQETQYF.

In this sample, this clonotype turned up a few times. This rearrangement joins TRBV7-9 to TRBJ1-2; no definite D call. V lost 3 bases and J 4 bases, leaving 12 bases between the germline ends. CDR1 and CDR2 (germline): SEHNR, FQNEAQ (reference sequence). The CDR3 is made up of 14 amino acids. This CDR3 reads CASSFDGFIYGYTF. CDR3 in DNA: TGTGCCAGCAGCTTCGACGGGTTCATCTATGGCTACACCTTC.